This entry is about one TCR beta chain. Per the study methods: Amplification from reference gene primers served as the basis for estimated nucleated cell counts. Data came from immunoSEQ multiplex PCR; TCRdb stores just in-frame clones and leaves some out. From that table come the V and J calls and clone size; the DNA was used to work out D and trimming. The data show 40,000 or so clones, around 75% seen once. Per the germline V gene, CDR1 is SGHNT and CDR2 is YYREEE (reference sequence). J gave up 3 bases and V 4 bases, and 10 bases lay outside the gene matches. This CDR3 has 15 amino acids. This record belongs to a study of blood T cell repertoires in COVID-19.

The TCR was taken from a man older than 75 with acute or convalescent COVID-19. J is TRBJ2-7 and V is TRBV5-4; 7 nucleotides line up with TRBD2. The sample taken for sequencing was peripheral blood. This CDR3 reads CASSRTGTTDYEQYF. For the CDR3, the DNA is TGTGCCAGCAGCCGAACCGGGACTACAGACTACGAGCAGTACTTC. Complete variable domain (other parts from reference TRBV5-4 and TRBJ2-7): ETGVTQSPTHLIKTRGQQVTLRCSSQSGHNTVSWYQQALGQGPQFIFQYYREEENGRGNFPPRFSGLQFPNYSSELNVNALELDDSALYLCASSRTGTTDYEQYFGPGTRLTVT.